This passage covers 10 T cell receptor beta chains from one sample sequenced in a study of T cells in Graves' hyperthyroidism and ophthalmopathy. The source material, RNA transcripts, was used to amplify TCR beta CDR3 regions. Researchers ran a first-round RT-PCR on the TCR CDR3 using the HTBI primer set. TCRdb processed the multiplex PCR reads anew with MiXCR; each CDR3 protein has one entry. Of 37,000 or so distinct CDR3 sequences in the sample, around 50% are singletons; the top ten hold 17%. Sequenced input: blood. The source of these receptors is a man in his forties with Graves' ophthalmopathy.

This clonotype was recorded at least ten times. The chain carries TRBV4-1 and TRBJ2-1; 15 bases are a match to TRBD2. The CDR3 runs to 19 residues. Germline CDR1 MGHRA, CDR2 YSYEKL. V lost 3 bases to trimming and J lost 5 bases; unmatched junction nucleotides: 11. CDR3 sequence (DNA): TGCGCCAGCAGCCACCTGGGACTAGCGGGGGGTCGACTCCACAATGAGCAGTTCTTC. Translated, it gives CASSHLGLAGGRLHNEQFF.

The rearrangement links TRBV11-3 to TRBJ2-7; D uncertain. This CDR3 region has 13 residues. Trimming pared 5 bases from V and 7 bases from J, leaving 15 bases between. Per the germline V gene, CDR1 is SGHNT and CDR2 is YENEEA. This CDR3 reads CASSLSVSREQYF. The CDR3 DNA is TGTGCCAGCAGCCTCTCGGTCTCTCGGGAGCAGTACTTC.

This clonotype appeared a single time. This chain connects TRBV7-9 to TRBJ1-4, with D tentatively TRBD1 (5 bases). The CDR3 is 16 residues long. The germline V and J ends were trimmed by 2 bases and 10 bases, with 20 bases remaining between them. Germline CDR1 is SEHNR and CDR2 is FQNEAQ (reference sequence). In DNA form, the CDR3 reads TGTGCCAGCAGCTTATCGGGCAGGGTGGACATGGGAAAACTGTTTTTT. Translated: CASSLSGRVDMGKLFF.

Notes on this clonotype: The CDR3 end shows no conserved phenylalanine or tryptophan, and so a read error is likely. The DNA is omitted, as the CDR3 cannot be located on it reliably, and the CDR3 follows TCRdb's listing. The chain recombines TRBV7-9 with TRBJ1-2. Both ends counted, the CDR3 spans 9 residues. Germline V CDR1 and CDR2: SEHNR, FQNEAQ (reference sequence). This CDR3 is CASSSPGTT.

The chain links TRBV6-5 to TRBJ1-2, with D possibly matching TRBD1 (6 bases). V lost 6 bases, J lost 7 bases, and 9 bases lay in between. The germline V gene encodes CDR1 MNHEY and CDR2 SVGAGI. CDR3 length equals 11 residues. CDR3 nucleotides: TGTGCCAGCAGGAAGGGGGGTGGCTACACCTTC. It specifies CASRKGGGYTF.

V usage is TRBV5-1 and J usage is TRBJ1-1; 8 nucleotides match TRBD1. Trimming at V came to 7 bases and at J to 5 bases, leaving 10 bases not matched to a gene. The V gene's germline CDR1 is SGHRS and CDR2 YFSETQ. There are 14 residues in the CDR3. The CDR3 spells CASGRTGSVTEAFF. Written as DNA, the CDR3 is TGCGCCAGCGGTCGGACAGGGTCGGTTACTGAAGCTTTCTTT.

This chain uses TRBV6-4 with TRBJ2-3; the match to TRBD2 covers 10 bases. The V segment lost 5 bases and the J segment 0 bases; nucleotides outside the gene matches: 2. CDR1 MRHNA and CDR2 SNTAGT come from the germline V gene. The CDR3 totals 15 residues. CDR3 amino acids: CASSSTSGSTDTQYF. CDR3 bases: TGTGCCAGCAGTTCGACTAGCGGGAGCACAGATACGCAGTATTTT.

As for this clonotype: Relative to the germline gene, one junction end is altered; a read error may explain this. The chain joins TRBV25-1 to TRBJ1-2, with 7 bases matching TRBD1. Germline values: CDR1 MGHDK, CDR2 SYGVNS. This CDR3 comprises 15 residues. The CDR3 reads CASSEYKGDRSGYTF. The DNA of the CDR3 is TGTGCCAGCAGTGAATATAAGGGGGACAGATCAGGCTATACCTTC.

This clonotype was picked up many times. V and J are TRBV27 and TRBJ2-1, with 12 bases lining up with TRBD2. The trim removed 6 bases at V and 7 bases at J, leaving 10 bases unmatched. In germline, CDR1 is MNHEY, CDR2 SMNVEV (reference sequence). The CDR3 is made up of 16 amino acids. The CDR3 here is CASSNGLAGNRNEQFF. The CDR3 DNA is TGTGCCAGCAGCAACGGACTAGCGGGAAATAGAAATGAGCAGTTCTTC.

This clonotype was seen many times. This chain uses TRBV3-1 with TRBJ2-4, with D possibly being TRBD1 (6 bases). The CDR3 extends over 17 amino acids. The germline gives CDR1 LGHDT, CDR2 YNNKEL (reference sequence). The ends were cut back, 2 bases at V and 0 bases at J, with 14 bases in the middle. For the CDR3, the DNA is TGTGCCAGCAGCCAACGCTGGACAGAACTAGCCAAAAACATTCAGTACTTC. This gives the protein CASSQRWTELAKNIQYF.